These 32 T cell receptor beta chains were all obtained from the same sample, sequenced in a study of T cells in Graves' hyperthyroidism and ophthalmopathy (dated by TCRdb to between 2018 and 2021). The method behind the library was multiplex PCR. Sequencing relied on an Illumina HiSeq 2000. Amplification of TCR beta CDR3 regions was carried out from RNA transcripts. The TCR CDR3 was subjected to a first round of RT-PCR using the HTBI primer set and the Qiagen OneStep RT-PCR kit. The public sequencing data were trimmed at Q25 with fastp and processed into clonotypes with MiXCR by TCRdb, which kept only in-frame beta chains. Each CDR3 protein gets just one entry, which takes the most common genes and DNA from the rows behind it. This sample holds around 35,000 distinct CDR3 sequences; approximately 52% were observed only once. About 25% of the sample is held by the ten biggest clonotypes. Sequenced: blood. These receptors originate from a woman aged 40-49 years with Graves' ophthalmopathy.

This clonotype has at least ten counts. The CDR3 is CASSSLPDWGGDTQYF. In nucleotides, the CDR3 is TGTGCCAGCAGTTCCCTGCCGGACTGGGGCGGAGATACGCAGTATTTT. The V call is TRBV27, the J call TRBJ2-3; D possibly matches TRBD1 or TRBD2 (5 bases each). Germline assignment: CDR1 MNHEY and CDR2 SMNVEV (reference sequence). Trimming cost V 4 bases and J 5 bases, with 19 bases left between them. This CDR3 is 16 amino acids long.

This clonotype was seen a handful of times. Just one base apart from a much larger clone, this may be a read error. V gene TRBV11-2 combines with J gene TRBJ2-4, with D uncertain. Germline CDR1 is SGHAT and CDR2 is FQNNGV. The CDR3 loop spans 15 amino acids. The CDR3 region has the DNA TGTGCCAGCAGCCCTGCATCAGGTCTTAGGAACAGTCAGTACTTC. Amino acids: CASSPASGLRNSQYF.

This clonotype was seen many times. This chain links TRBV4-2 with TRBJ2-7; 10 bases are a match to TRBD2. There are 17 residues in the CDR3. Germline CDR1 reads LGHNA; CDR2 reads YNFKEQ. Losses at the gene ends were 1 base for V and 7 bases for J; bases not matched to a gene: 13. This CDR3 is CASSQGTSGGITGEQYF. As DNA, the CDR3 is TGTGCCAGCAGCCAAGGGACTAGCGGAGGGATTACGGGGGAGCAGTACTTC.

This clonotype was seen repeatedly, ten times or more. This rearrangement joins TRBV19 to TRBJ1-5; possibly TRBD1 for D (6 bases). V shed 3 bases and J shed 1 base, with 22 bases lying between them. In germline, CDR1 is LNHDA, CDR2 SQIVND (reference sequence). There are 19 residues in the CDR3. This chain's CDR3 is CASSILTGMNGVSNQPQHF. The CDR3 DNA sequence: TGTGCCAGTAGTATCCTTACAGGGATGAATGGGGTAAGCAATCAGCCCCAGCATTTT.

This clonotype was seen at least ten times. V is TRBV6-1 and J is TRBJ2-2, with a tentative D call TRBD2 (6 bases). The V end was cut by 3 bases, the J end by 1 base, with 12 bases between. The CDR3 extends over 16 amino acids. Germline CDR1 reads MNHNS; CDR2 reads SASEGT. The CDR3 DNA reads as TGTGCCAGCAGTGAGCGTCTAGCGCGGAACACCGGGGAGCTGTTTTTT. It is translated as CASSERLARNTGELFF.

This clonotype showed up many times. The chain has TRBV4-2 and TRBJ1-5; D is perhaps TRBD1 (6 bases). Trimming stripped 0 bases from V and 5 bases from J, with 14 bases between. The CDR3 runs to 16 residues. Germline V gives CDR1 LGHNA, CDR2 YNFKEQ. The CDR3 DNA sequence: TGTGCCAGCAGCCAAGATAAGACAGGAGGTGATCAGCCCCAGCATTTT. It is translated as CASSQDKTGGDQPQHF.

This chain links TRBV20-1 with TRBJ1-4; D is ambiguous. Germline V gene data show CDR1 as DFQATT and CDR2 as SNEGSKA (reference sequence). V lost 3 bases to trimming and J lost 5 bases, with 7 bases between them. The CDR3 contains 12 residues. Written as DNA, the CDR3 is TGCAGTGCTAGTCCCGTCAATGAAAAACTGTTTTTT. It codes for CSASPVNEKLFF.

On this clonotype itself: The CDR3 does not close with the conserved phenylalanine or tryptophan, likely indicating a read error. The chain employs TRBV7-6 and TRBJ2-5, with D hard to call. Matching the DNA end better, TRBJ2-7 makes the J call doubtful. Germline V gene data show CDR1 as SGHVS and CDR2 as FNYEAQ. The CDR3 sequence is 14 residues long. CDR3 loop: CASSYAQDAFEQYY. The CDR3 DNA is TGTGCCAGCAGTTATGCCCAGGACGCGTTCGAGCAGTACTAC.

This clonotype came up many times. The chain joins TRBV27 to TRBJ1-3; no reliable D call. CDR3 length equals 13 residues. The germline V gene encodes CDR1 MNHEY and CDR2 SMNVEV (reference sequence). V lost 4 bases and J 0 bases, leaving 4 bases between the germline ends. The CDR3 bases are TGTGCCAGCAGTTCCGTCTCTGGAAACACCATATATTTT. This codes for CASSSVSGNTIYF.

This clonotype has at least ten counts. The genes are TRBV12-3 or TRBV12-4 and TRBJ2-4; no clear D. Trimming stripped 3 bases from V and 3 bases from J, with 9 bases between. The CDR3 sequence is 14 residues long. In nucleotides, the CDR3 is TGTGCCAGCAGTTTTGGGGTAGGCAAAAACATTCAGTACTTC. As protein: CASSFGVGKNIQYF.

This clonotype is medium-sized by share. The DNA of the CDR3 is TGTGCCACCAGGGGAGTTGACGGCTACACCTTC. Translation: CATRGVDGYTF. The chain couples TRBV24-1 to TRBJ1-2; D gene unclear. V lost 7 bases to trimming and J lost 8 bases, with 10 bases between them. This CDR3 region has 11 residues. The germline gives CDR1 KGHDR, CDR2 SFDVKD.

Turning to this clonotype: One end of the junction varies from germline; a read error may be responsible. The J gene is TRBJ1-1, the V gene TRBV20-1, with D perhaps matching TRBD1 (5 bases). Germline V gene sequence: CDR1 DFQATT, CDR2 SNEGSKA (reference sequence). This CDR3 has 15 residues. CDR3 nucleotides: TGCAGTGCTAGGGGGGAGGCCAAGGCGGGCACGGAAGCTTCCTTT. It yields the protein CSARGEAKAGTEASF.

This clonotype occurred many times. The J gene is TRBJ1-6, the V gene TRBV6-5, with no clear D. V was cut by 4 bases and J by 5 bases, with 3 bases left in between. This CDR3 is built from 12 residues. Germline values: CDR1 MNHEY, CDR2 SVGAGI. CDR3 residues: CASSFHNSPLHF. The CDR3 DNA follows: TGTGCCAGCAGTTTCCATAATTCACCCCTCCACTTT.

V usage is TRBV7-3 and J usage is TRBJ2-5; TRBD2 matches 16 bases. Germline V gene lookup returns CDR1 SGHTA and CDR2 FQGTGA. CDR3 length equals 17 residues. Trimming at V came to 6 bases and at J to 8 bases, leaving 12 bases not matched to a gene. CDR3 region: CASSGTSGGGWWLTQYF. The CDR3 nucleotides read TGTGCCAGCAGTGGGACTAGCGGGGGGGGTTGGTGGTTAACCCAGTACTTC.

This clonotype was detected ten times or more. The J gene is TRBJ2-3, the V gene TRBV5-1; 7 nucleotides match TRBD2. The CDR3 has 14 residues. The ends lost 9 bases at V and 3 bases at J; junction bases unmatched: 10. Germline CDR1 and CDR2: SGHRS and YFSETQ. The CDR3 loop is CATKVSGGTDTQYF. The CDR3, as DNA: TGCGCCACCAAAGTCTCGGGGGGAACAGATACGCAGTATTTT.

V gene TRBV2 combines with J gene TRBJ1-3, with D tentatively TRBD1 (6 bases). Germline V gene data show CDR1 as SNHLY and CDR2 as FYNNEI. V lost 7 bases to trimming and J lost 2 bases, with 12 bases between them. This CDR3 is built from 14 residues. The CDR3 sequence: CASKVQGPGNTIYF. The CDR3 bases are TGTGCCAGCAAGGTACAGGGCCCTGGAAACACCATATATTTT.

This clonotype was seen at least ten times. The V call is TRBV6-6, the J call TRBJ2-1, with 8 positions matching TRBD1. Germline lookup yields CDR1 MNHNY and CDR2 SVGAGI (reference sequence). CDR3 length: 14 residues. V lost 2 bases, J lost 4 bases, and 1 base stayed unmatched. CDR3 sequence (DNA): TGTGCCAGCAGTTACCAGGGGGCGTACAATGAGCAGTTCTTC. Its translation is CASSYQGAYNEQFF.

At least ten counts were recorded for this clonotype. This chain joins TRBV19 and TRBJ2-1, with a tentative D call TRBD2 (6 bases). CDR1 LNHDA and CDR2 SQIVND come from the germline V gene (reference sequence). Trimming removed 2 bases at V and 7 bases at J, with 15 bases between. This CDR3 has 15 amino acids. This CDR3 is CASSIFPGGQNEQFF. The CDR3 DNA follows: TGTGCCAGTAGTATATTCCCCGGGGGTCAGAATGAGCAGTTCTTC.

The chain recombines TRBV9 with TRBJ1-6; no clear D gene. The CDR3 consists of 8 residues. From germline, CDR1 is SGDLS and CDR2 YYNGEE. Trimming took off 2 bases at V and 18 bases at J, with 3 bases between the two ends. In DNA, the CDR3 is TGTGCCAGCAGCGTGCCCCACTTT. Residues: CASSVPHF.

V and J are TRBV29-1 and TRBJ2-1; 11 bases fit TRBD1. Germline CDR1 is SQVTM and CDR2 is ANQGSEA. V lost 2 bases, J lost 1 base, and 22 bases stayed unmatched. The CDR3 length is 22 residues. The CDR3 DNA is TGCAGCGTTGAAAATCGGAGGACAGGGGGCTCTAGCGGGAAAAGGTCCTACAATGAGCAGTTCTTC. Protein: CSVENRRTGGSSGKRSYNEQFF.

As concerns this clonotype: It may be a read error: a sequence one base away is much more abundant. CDR3 amino acids: CASSHRQGGTEAFF. The DNA of the CDR3 is TGTGCCAGCAGCCACAGACAGGGGGGGACTGAAGCTTTCTTT. The gene calls are TRBV3-1 and TRBJ1-1; 9 positions match TRBD1. V shed 3 bases and J 5 bases; nucleotides not matched to a gene: 4. This CDR3 is 14 amino acids long. Per germline, CDR1 LGHDT and CDR2 YNNKEL (reference sequence).

On this clonotype: Given the absence of the conserved phenylalanine or tryptophan at the CDR3 end, a read error is likely. The limits of the CDR3 on the DNA are not certain, so only TCRdb's listed CDR3 is given. The rearrangement links TRBV12-5 to TRBJ1-1; the D segment call TRBD1 is taken from the table without a DNA check. The germline V gene has CDR1 LGHNT and CDR2 FRNRAP. The CDR3 has 13 residues if both end residues are counted. The CDR3 spells CASARGAGTEASL.

This clonotype was detected many times. The chain employs TRBV6-5 and TRBJ1-2; D ambiguous. CDR3 length: 13 amino acids. From germline, CDR1 is MNHEY and CDR2 SVGAGI. With 0 bases removed from V and 6 bases from J, the gap between germline ends came to 8 bases. This CDR3 is CASSYSMRDGYTF. For the CDR3, the DNA is TGTGCCAGCAGTTACTCGATGAGGGATGGCTACACCTTC.

This clonotype has more than one count but fewer than ten. This rearrangement joins TRBV15 to TRBJ1-1; 8 nucleotides agree with TRBD1. The CDR3 has 12 amino acids. V lost 5 bases to trimming and J lost 8 bases; unmatched junction nucleotides: 4. Looked up from germline, CDR1 is LNHNV and CDR2 is YYDKDF (reference sequence). CDR3 sequence reads: CATSSRDREAFF. CDR3 DNA sequence: TGTGCCACCAGCTCCCGGGACAGGGAAGCTTTCTTT.

Here the CDR3 reads CASSLYESGALSGANVLTF. The DNA of the CDR3 is TGTGCCAGCAGCTTATATGAAAGTGGGGCCCTCTCTGGGGCCAACGTCCTGACTTTC. The V and J genes are TRBV7-2 and TRBJ2-6; maybe TRBD1 (5 bases). CDR3 length: 19 amino acids. V lost 2 bases and J 0 bases, leaving 17 bases between the germline ends. CDR1 is SGHTA and CDR2 is FQGNSA in the germline V gene. Supplemented by reference TRBV7-2 and TRBJ2-6, the full variable domain reads GAGVSQSPSNKVTEKGKDVELRCDPISGHTALYWYRQSLGQGLEFLIYFQGNSAPDKSGLPSDRFSAERTGGSVSTLTIQRTQQEDSAVYLCASSLYESGALSGANVLTFGAGSRLTVL.

This sequence joins TRBV7-9 and TRBJ2-2, with 11 bases that match TRBD2. CDR1 is SEHNR and CDR2 is FQNEAQ in the germline V gene (reference sequence). The CDR3 is 14 amino acids. Germline trimming cut 5 bases from V and 5 bases from J; bases unmatched to any gene: 1. The CDR3 protein is CASSRLAGTGELFF. The DNA for the CDR3 is TGTGCCAGCAGCCGACTAGCGGGAACCGGGGAGCTGTTTTTT.

In its sample, this clonotype was seen many times. The gene calls are TRBV11-3 and TRBJ2-3; no reliable D call. The CDR3 has 13 residues. V was cut by 1 base and J by 4 bases, with 6 bases left in between. The germline gives CDR1 SGHNT, CDR2 YENEEA. The CDR3 loop is CASSLGEADTQYF. The CDR3 coding sequence is TGTGCCAGCAGCTTAGGTGAGGCAGATACGCAGTATTTT.

The CDR3 DNA follows: TGCGCCAGCAGCTTGGGGGGGACAGGGACAGGGGGCTACACCTTC. Amino acids: CASSLGGTGTGGYTF. The J gene is TRBJ1-2, the V gene TRBV5-1, with TRBD1 matching 9 bases. J was trimmed by 8 bases and V by 0 bases; bases with no gene match: 8. Germline V lookup: CDR1 SGHRS, CDR2 YFSETQ. CDR3 size: 15 residues.

Ten or more counts support this clonotype. The chain has TRBV6-5 and TRBJ2-1; tentative D call: TRBD2 (5 bases). The V gene lost 4 bases and the J gene lost 0 bases, with 13 bases spanning the gap. Germline CDR1 is MNHEY and CDR2 is SVGAGI. There are 16 residues in the CDR3. CDR3 amino acids: CASSSRPSFSYNEQFF. The CDR3 coding sequence is TGTGCCAGCAGTTCCAGACCTAGCTTCTCCTACAATGAGCAGTTCTTC.

In its sample, this clonotype was seen many times. The chain has TRBV28 and TRBJ1-2; TRBD1 aligns across 7 bases. The trim removed 7 bases at V and 3 bases at J, leaving 5 bases unmatched. The CDR3 spans 13 residues. Per the germline V gene, CDR1 is MDHEN and CDR2 is SYDVKM. The CDR3 DNA is TGTGCCAGCACCTGGGGACAGCACTATGGCTACACCTTC. Its translation: CASTWGQHYGYTF.

This clonotype qualifies as medium-sized (0.01 to 0.1%). V usage is TRBV7-2 and J usage is TRBJ2-7; D remains ambiguous. Germline CDR1 SGHTA, CDR2 FQGNSA. The CDR3 length is 12 residues. V dropped 4 bases and J dropped 4 bases, with 8 bases sitting between them. DNA for the CDR3: TGTGCCAGCAGCTGGGGAACTTACGAGCAGTACTTC. This sequence encodes CASSWGTYEQYF.

The chain recombines TRBV5-1 with TRBJ1-1, with 7 positions matching TRBD1. Germline CDR1 SGHRS, CDR2 YFSETQ. The CDR3 contains 16 residues. V was pared by 4 bases and J by 2 bases, with 11 bases of the junction left unmatched. The CDR3 sequence is CASSTGTDLGNTEAFF. The DNA for the CDR3 is TGCGCCAGCAGCACAGGGACAGACCTTGGAAACACTGAAGCTTTCTTT.